The 32 T cell receptor beta chains below come from one sample, sequenced in a study of early T cells in non-severe SARS-CoV-2 infection. TCRdb ran MiXCR on the 5' RACE reads and lists one entry per CDR3 protein. In the table there are more than 55,000 distinct CDR3 sequences, approximately 5.9% of which are singletons. The sequenced sample was whole blood, obtained at baseline. The source of these receptors is an adult who was a healthcare worker with PCR-confirmed SARS-CoV-2 infection or an uninfected control (not recorded which).

Ten or more counts support this clonotype. The chain is built from TRBV7-2 and TRBJ1-1, with 8 bases lining up with TRBD1. The CDR3 contains 14 residues. The junction had 8 bases not matched to a gene; V was cut back by 5 bases and J by 6 bases. Germline V gene data show CDR1 as SGHTA and CDR2 as FQGNSA. The CDR3 loop reads CASSPKGQDAEAFF. In DNA form, the CDR3 reads TGTGCCAGCAGCCCTAAGGGACAGGACGCTGAAGCTTTCTTT.

This clonotype was seen repeatedly, ten times or more. The rearrangement joins TRBV27 to TRBJ2-1; TRBD1 matches at 8 bases. There are 12 residues in the CDR3. Germline assignment: CDR1 MNHEY and CDR2 SMNVEV (reference sequence). The J segment lost 9 bases and the V segment lost 9 bases, leaving 7 bases of the junction unmatched. The CDR3 spells CASSDRVGEQFF. As DNA, the CDR3 is TGTGCCAGTTCGGACAGGGTCGGTGAGCAGTTCTTC.

The chain recombines TRBV20-1 with TRBJ2-5; 8 nucleotides align to TRBD1. The CDR3 covers 14 residues. Germline trimming cut 6 bases from V and 5 bases from J; bases unmatched to any gene: 11. Germline values: CDR1 DFQATT, CDR2 SNEGSKA (reference sequence). The CDR3 loop reads CSAKNRGEGETQYF. The CDR3 DNA is TGCAGTGCGAAGAACAGGGGGGAAGGGGAGACCCAGTACTTC.

This clonotype was seen many times. This chain connects TRBV6-1 to TRBJ2-1; maybe TRBD2 (5 bases). Germline V gives CDR1 MNHNS, CDR2 SASEGT. The CDR3 is 13 amino acids. The V end lost 4 bases, the J end lost 15 bases, and 19 bases lay between the germline ends. CDR3 bases: TGTGCCAGCAGTGGAGGCGGGCCCGCTGCTGCGTTCTTC. Translating it yields CASSGGGPAAAFF.

Points on this clonotype: A much larger clone differs by one base, so this may be a read error. The chain recombines TRBV6-5 with TRBJ1-2; 10 nucleotides line up with TRBD1. J was trimmed by 4 bases and V by 0 bases; bases with no gene match: 5. Germline values: CDR1 MNHEY, CDR2 SVGAGI. The CDR3 loop spans 16 amino acids. The CDR3 loop reads CASSYSVGQGTYGYTF. The CDR3 DNA is TGTGCCAGCAGTTACTCGGTGGGACAGGGGACCTATGGCTACACCTTC.

The chain has TRBV24-1 and TRBJ2-7, with D tentatively TRBD1 (5 bases). With 4 bases removed from V and 6 bases from J, the gap between germline ends came to 18 bases. CDR3 length: 15 residues. CDR1 and CDR2 from the germline V gene are KGHDR and SFDVKD. CDR3: CATSEPPVLGREQYF. The CDR3 bases are TGTGCCACCAGTGAACCCCCAGTGTTGGGGCGCGAGCAGTACTTC.

This clonotype has a count of ten or more. This chain uses TRBV4-3 with TRBJ1-3, with 8 bases fitting TRBD1. The V segment lost 1 base and the J segment 4 bases; nucleotides outside the gene matches: 6. The CDR3 consists of 16 residues. Germline values: CDR1 LGHNA, CDR2 YSLEER. CDR3 in DNA: TGCGCCAGCAGCCAAGCTCGCGGGACAGGAGGAAACACCATATATTTT. Encoded protein: CASSQARGTGGNTIYF.

The CDR3 region is CASTVGQLNTEAFF. The CDR3 coding sequence is TGTGCCAGCACCGTCGGACAGCTGAACACTGAAGCTTTCTTT. This chain connects TRBV28 to TRBJ1-1, with a possible D match to TRBD1 (6 bases). Germline V gene data show CDR1 as MDHEN and CDR2 as SYDVKM. V was shortened by 7 bases and J by 0 bases, with 12 bases between the two germline ends. This CDR3 region has 14 residues.

This clonotype showed up many times. The rearrangement links TRBV20-1 to TRBJ1-4; 7 nucleotides match TRBD1. With 6 bases clipped from V and 8 bases from J, the junction kept 6 bases outside the gene matches. This CDR3 has 12 residues. Germline V lookup: CDR1 DFQATT, CDR2 SNEGSKA (reference sequence). In DNA form, the CDR3 reads TGCAGTGCGTCAGGGGGGCGCGAAAAACTGTTTTTT. This gives the protein CSASGGREKLFF.

This clonotype was picked up many times. CDR3: CASSRGRLAGGTDTQYF. The CDR3 region has the DNA TGTGCCAGCAGCCGGGGAAGACTAGCGGGAGGGACAGATACGCAGTATTTT. V and J are TRBV7-2 and TRBJ2-3; 14 bases fit TRBD2. Losses at the gene ends were 5 bases for V and 3 bases for J; bases not matched to a gene: 7. Germline lookup yields CDR1 SGHTA and CDR2 FQGNSA. This CDR3 has 17 residues.

This clonotype was seen ten or more times. The chain uses TRBV20-1 and TRBJ2-7, with unresolved D. V was cut by 1 base and J by 7 bases, with 11 bases left in between. CDR1 DFQATT and CDR2 SNEGSKA come from the germline V gene (reference sequence). The CDR3 totals 12 residues. This CDR3 reads CSARGSSWEQYF. CDR3 bases: TGCAGTGCTAGAGGGAGTTCCTGGGAGCAGTACTTC.

The V gene is TRBV28, the J gene TRBJ1-1; 10 bases align to TRBD1. The J segment lost 4 bases and the V segment lost 3 bases, leaving 8 bases of the junction unmatched. Germline CDR1 reads MDHEN; CDR2 reads SYDVKM. The CDR3 covers 16 residues. The CDR3 here is CASSLTGGTLGTEAFF. The CDR3 DNA reads as TGTGCCAGCAGTTTGACAGGGGGCACTCTGGGCACTGAAGCTTTCTTT.

This clonotype was seen a handful of times. The J gene is TRBJ2-7, the V gene TRBV20-1; 7 nucleotides match TRBD1. The CDR3 length is 12 residues. Trimming took 7 bases from V and 3 from J; bases not matched to a gene: 6. The germline gives CDR1 DFQATT, CDR2 SNEGSKA (reference sequence). The CDR3 protein is CSVPGQNYEQYF. In nucleotides, the CDR3 is TGCAGTGTCCCGGGACAGAACTACGAGCAGTACTTC.

This clonotype has ten or more counts. The chain links TRBV28 to TRBJ1-5; D gene uncertain. Trimming left V 3 bases short and J 5 bases short, with 8 bases between. This CDR3 comprises 13 residues. CDR1 is MDHEN and CDR2 is SYDVKM in the germline V gene. This CDR3 is CASSFPSDQPQHF. The CDR3 DNA reads as TGTGCCAGCAGTTTCCCCAGCGATCAGCCCCAGCATTTT.

The chain couples TRBV4-1 to TRBJ1-2, with D possibly being TRBD1 (5 bases). The V gene's germline CDR1 is MGHRA and CDR2 YSYEKL. This CDR3 contains 15 residues. V lost 0 bases to trimming and J lost 2 bases, with 10 bases between them. CDR3 amino acids: CASSQDRPGNYGYTF. The CDR3 coding sequence is TGCGCCAGCAGCCAAGATCGGCCAGGGAACTATGGCTACACCTTC.

Ten or more counts support this clonotype. This chain uses TRBV20-1 with TRBJ2-7; D assignment may be TRBD1 or TRBD2 (5 bases each). The CDR3 covers 15 residues. Germline CDR1 reads DFQATT; CDR2 reads SNEGSKA (reference sequence). The V end lost 5 bases, the J end lost 4 bases, and 21 bases lay between the germline ends. The CDR3 is CSAFEPGRMLYEQYF. The CDR3 coding sequence is TGCAGTGCTTTCGAACCGGGACGGATGCTTTACGAGCAGTACTTC.

This clonotype was observed at least ten times. The CDR3 nucleotides are TGCGCCAGCAGCTTGGCGGGCGGGACAGGGCTTTACAATGAGCAGTTCTTC. Amino acids: CASSLAGGTGLYNEQFF. The rearrangement uses TRBV5-1 and TRBJ2-1; 9 bases map to TRBD1. Germline assignment: CDR1 SGHRS and CDR2 YFSETQ. The CDR3 covers 17 residues. V lost 0 bases to trimming and J lost 4 bases; unmatched junction nucleotides: 8.

The CDR3 coding sequence is TGTGCCAGCAGTCAGGGGACAGGGCATGGCTACACCTTC. Translation: CASSQGTGHGYTF. V is TRBV12-3 or TRBV12-4 and J is TRBJ1-2, with 9 bases lining up with TRBD1. CDR3 length: 13 amino acids. V shed 5 bases and J 6 bases; nucleotides not matched to a gene: 4.

In its sample, this clonotype was seen many times. V gene TRBV15 combines with J gene TRBJ2-1, with D perhaps matching TRBD1 (6 bases). CDR3 length equals 13 residues. Looked up from germline, CDR1 is LNHNV and CDR2 is YYDKDF (reference sequence). Trimming cost V 9 bases and J 4 bases, with 13 bases left between them. CDR3 sequence reads: CATGQRSYNEQFF. CDR3 sequence (DNA): TGTGCCACTGGACAGAGATCTTACAATGAGCAGTTCTTC.

This clonotype was picked up many times. The gene calls are TRBV29-1 and TRBJ2-1, with 13 bases aligning to TRBD2. CDR1 is SQVTM, CDR2 ANQGSEA, per germline. V shed 7 bases, J shed 7 bases, and the junction held 7 bases outside the gene matches. The CDR3 consists of 14 residues. The CDR3 here is CSAWTSGSFNEQFF. Written as DNA, the CDR3 is TGCAGCGCCTGGACTAGCGGGAGCTTTAATGAGCAGTTCTTC.

V usage is TRBV18 and J usage is TRBJ1-1; tentatively, D is TRBD1 (5 bases). The V gene's germline CDR1 is KGHSH and CDR2 LQKENI. There are 17 residues in the CDR3. The germline V and J ends were trimmed by 2 bases and 3 bases, with 19 bases remaining between them. CDR3 amino acids: CASSPTPVSGVDTEAFF. CDR3 nucleotide sequence: TGTGCCAGCTCACCAACGCCGGTGTCGGGGGTTGACACTGAAGCTTTCTTT.

J is TRBJ2-1 and V is TRBV6-5, with TRBD2 matching 8 bases. V trimming: 6 bases; J trimming: 6 bases; junction bases outside the gene matches: 7. The length of the CDR3 is 14 residues. Germline V gene sequence: CDR1 MNHEY, CDR2 SVGAGI. CDR3 DNA sequence: TGTGCCAGCAGCCGACTAGCGAACATCAATGAGCAGTTCTTC. Its translation: CASSRLANINEQFF.

In this sample, this clonotype turned up many times. J is TRBJ2-2 and V is TRBV10-3, with D possibly being TRBD1 (5 bases). The V end was cut by 4 bases, the J end by 3 bases, with 15 bases between. The CDR3 is 16 amino acids. CDR1 is ENHRY, CDR2 SYGVKD, per germline. This chain's CDR3 is CAISGTGHEHTGELFF. CDR3 in DNA: TGTGCCATCAGTGGAACAGGTCATGAACACACCGGGGAGCTGTTTTTT.

This clonotype was observed at least ten times. V is TRBV10-2 and J is TRBJ2-1; perhaps TRBD2 as D (5 bases). The germline V and J ends were trimmed by 1 base and 7 bases, with 8 bases remaining between them. This CDR3 is built from 13 residues. The germline V gene has CDR1 WSHSY and CDR2 SAAADI. CDR3 sequence: CASSEWTGNEQFF. In DNA form, the CDR3 reads TGCGCCAGCAGTGAGTGGACGGGGAATGAGCAGTTCTTC.

On this clonotype: A clone one base away is much larger, so this may be a read error. CDR3 loop: CASSPILPSGPEGEQFF. The CDR3 DNA follows: TGTGCCAGCAGCCCTATCCTTCCTAGCGGACCTGAAGGGGAGCAGTTCTTC. V is TRBV27 and J is TRBJ2-1, with TRBD2 matching 7 bases. Germline CDR1 reads MNHEY; CDR2 reads SMNVEV (reference sequence). The CDR3 runs 17 residues. Trimming took 6 bases from V and 10 from J; bases not matched to a gene: 21.

This clonotype was seen a few times. The genes are TRBV2 and TRBJ2-2; no clear D. CDR1 SNHLY and CDR2 FYNNEI come from the germline V gene. Trimming removed 8 bases at V and 5 bases at J, with 6 bases between. This CDR3 is built from 11 residues. The CDR3 sequence is CASWSTGELFF. CDR3 sequence (DNA): TGTGCCAGCTGGAGTACCGGGGAGCTGTTTTTT.

This clonotype has a count of ten or more. The chain links TRBV28 to TRBJ2-1; 11 bases map to TRBD2. The CDR3 covers 18 residues. V shed 5 bases and J 2 bases; nucleotides not matched to a gene: 11. The germline CDR1 and CDR2 sequences are MDHEN and SYDVKM. The CDR3 sequence: CASSREGNSGRAYNEQFF. CDR3 sequence (DNA): TGTGCCAGCAGTCGGGAGGGAAATAGCGGGAGGGCCTACAATGAGCAGTTCTTC. Full variable domain (outside the CDR3, taken from reference TRBV28 and TRBJ2-1): DVKVTQSSRYLVKRTGEKVFLECVQDMDHENMFWYRQDPGLGLRLIYFSYDVKMKEKGDIPEGYSVSREKKERFSLILESASTNQTSMYLCASSREGNSGRAYNEQFFGPGTRLTVL.

This clonotype turned up a few times. The gene calls are TRBV12-3 or TRBV12-4 and TRBJ2-7; 11 positions match TRBD1. The V gene end was trimmed by 5 bases and the J gene end by 3 bases; junction bases not matched to a gene: 6. This CDR3 has 15 amino acids. The CDR3 nucleotides read TGTGCCAGCAGTCCGCGGACAGGGGGCTTCTACGAGCAGTACTTC. Its translation: CASSPRTGGFYEQYF.

This clonotype has more than one count but fewer than ten. V gene TRBV20-1 combines with J gene TRBJ1-5; a possible D gene is TRBD1 (6 bases). Trimming pared 3 bases from V and 2 bases from J, leaving 14 bases between. Germline CDR1 and CDR2: DFQATT and SNEGSKA (reference sequence). The CDR3 runs to 15 residues. CDR3 loop: CSASQTGHRNQPQHF. In DNA form, the CDR3 reads TGCAGTGCTAGCCAGACGGGACACCGCAATCAGCCCCAGCATTTT.

The table lists this clonotype with many counts. The chain employs TRBV4-3 and TRBJ1-2, with a weak D call TRBD1 (6 bases). Germline V gene lookup returns CDR1 LGHNA and CDR2 YSLEER. This CDR3 has 13 residues. V lost 6 bases to trimming and J lost 6 bases, with 14 bases between them. CDR3 coding DNA: TGCGCCAGCAGGAACACAGGGCAGGATGGCTACACCTTC. This gives the protein CASRNTGQDGYTF.

This clonotype was observed many times. The rearrangement uses TRBV29-1 and TRBJ2-7, with D perhaps being TRBD1 or TRBD2 (6 bases each). Trimming took off 7 bases at V and 3 bases at J, with 16 bases between the two ends. The CDR3 totals 13 residues. Germline assignment: CDR1 SQVTM and CDR2 ANQGSEA. CDR3 region: CSARVGGNYEQYF. CDR3 nucleotides: TGCAGCGCCCGGGTCGGGGGCAACTACGAGCAGTACTTC.

The table lists this clonotype with many counts. The rearrangement links TRBV5-6 to TRBJ1-6, with a tentative D call TRBD1 (5 bases). Germline lookup yields CDR1 SGHDT and CDR2 YYEEEE. The CDR3 loop spans 14 amino acids. Trimming took 2 bases from V and 7 from J, leaving 10 bases between them. CDR3: CASSFIGVNSPLHF. CDR3 in DNA: TGTGCCAGCAGCTTCATAGGGGTGAATTCACCCCTCCACTTT. Full variable domain (outside the CDR3, taken from reference TRBV5-6 and TRBJ1-6): DAGVTQSPTHLIKTRGQQVTLRCSPKSGHDTVSWYQQALGQGPQFIFQYYEEEERQRGNFPDRFSGHQFPNYSSELNVNALLLGDSALYLCASSFIGVNSPLHFGNGTRLTVT.